Reported below is one T cell receptor (beta chain). What this receptor recognizes is not known. Nothing much larger sits one base from this clone, and base qualities are not available. The protocol used for the library was the immunoSEQ multiplex PCR assay. Not all clones reach the TCRdb copy of this immuneACCESS table, which keeps in-frame sequences only. Checked studies attribute under half of the gap to unresolved V genes and leave the rest unexplained. Across this sample there are approximately 87,000 clones, with approximately 86% seen only once. 0.95% to 1.5% of the sample is taken by the ten largest. This specimen comes from a study of control samples from healthy donors and cancer patients (dated by TCRdb to 2019 to 2021). The cysteine opens and the phenylalanine closes a CDR3 of 16 amino acids. The read is trimmed to its CDR3 DNA, 48 bases read in frame from base 1. The germline V gene (reference sequence) specifies MNHEY as CDR1 and SMNVEV as CDR2. Trimming leaves V shorter by 4 bases and J shorter by 5 bases, with the junction holding 11 bases beyond the gene matches.

The receptor chain draws on TRBV27 and TRBJ1-2, with 9 middle bases fitting TRBD1. The material sequenced was blood. The receptor was derived from a woman aged 50 to 60 in good health. The DNA reads as follows: TGTGCCAGCAGTTCCTCCTATTCGGGGACAGGGTATGGCTACACCTTC. This codes for CASSSSYSGTGYGYTF.